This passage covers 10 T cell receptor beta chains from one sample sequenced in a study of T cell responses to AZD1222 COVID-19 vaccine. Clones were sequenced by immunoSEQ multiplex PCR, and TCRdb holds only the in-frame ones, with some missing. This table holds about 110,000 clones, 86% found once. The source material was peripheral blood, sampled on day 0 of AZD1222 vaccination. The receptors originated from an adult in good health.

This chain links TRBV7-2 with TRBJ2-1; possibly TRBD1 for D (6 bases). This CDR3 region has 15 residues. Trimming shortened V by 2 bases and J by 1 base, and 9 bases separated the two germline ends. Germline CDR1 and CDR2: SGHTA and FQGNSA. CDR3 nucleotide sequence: TGTGCCAGCAGCTTAAACAGGGTATCCTACAATGAGCAGTTCTTC. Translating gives CASSLNRVSYNEQFF.

CDR3 DNA: TGTGCCAGCAGCTTAGCGCTGACGGAGATAAGCTCCTACGAGCAGTACTTC. It specifies CASSLALTEISSYEQYF. The V and J genes are TRBV7-9 and TRBJ2-7; D gene ambiguous. Germline values: CDR1 SEHNR, CDR2 FQNEAQ (reference sequence). The CDR3 has 17 residues. Trimming took 0 bases from V and 0 from J, leaving 15 bases between them. The whole variable domain, remainder taken from reference TRBV7-9 and TRBJ2-7, is DTGVSQNPRHKITKRGQNVTFRCDPISEHNRLYWYRQTLGQGPEFLTYFQNEAQLEKSRLLSDRFSAERPKGSFSTLEIQRTEQGDSAMYLCASSLALTEISSYEQYFGPGTRLTVT.

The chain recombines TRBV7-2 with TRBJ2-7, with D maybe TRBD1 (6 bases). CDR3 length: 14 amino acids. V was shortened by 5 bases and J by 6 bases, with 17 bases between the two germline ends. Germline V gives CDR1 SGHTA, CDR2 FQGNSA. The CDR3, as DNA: TGTGCCAGCAGCCCTCAGACAGGAACGGGCGAGCAGTACTTC. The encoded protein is CASSPQTGTGEQYF.

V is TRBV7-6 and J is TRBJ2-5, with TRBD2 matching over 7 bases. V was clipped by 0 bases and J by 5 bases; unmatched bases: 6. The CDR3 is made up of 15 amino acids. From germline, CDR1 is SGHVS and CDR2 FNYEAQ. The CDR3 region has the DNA TGTGCCAGCAGCTTAGCGGGGGGGGTTCGGGAGACCCAGTACTTC. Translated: CASSLAGGVRETQYF.

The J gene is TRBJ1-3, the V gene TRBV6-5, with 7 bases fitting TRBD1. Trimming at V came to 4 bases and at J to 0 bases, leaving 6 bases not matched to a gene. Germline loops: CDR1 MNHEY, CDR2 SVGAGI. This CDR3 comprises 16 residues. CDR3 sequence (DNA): TGTGCCAGCAGTTTCGCGGGACAGTCCTCTGGAAACACCATATATTTT. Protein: CASSFAGQSSGNTIYF.

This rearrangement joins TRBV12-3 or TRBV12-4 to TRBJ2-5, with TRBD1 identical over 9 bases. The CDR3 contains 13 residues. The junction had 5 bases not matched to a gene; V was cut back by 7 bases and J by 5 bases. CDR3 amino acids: CASKTGGRETQYF. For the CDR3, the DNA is TGTGCCAGCAAAACAGGGGGCCGGGAGACCCAGTACTTC.

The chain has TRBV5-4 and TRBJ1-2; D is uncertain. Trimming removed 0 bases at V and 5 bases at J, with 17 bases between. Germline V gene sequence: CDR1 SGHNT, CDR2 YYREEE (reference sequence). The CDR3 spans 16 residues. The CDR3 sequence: CASSLEVGVQVYGYTF. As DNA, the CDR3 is TGTGCCAGCAGCTTGGAGGTGGGAGTTCAAGTGTATGGCTACACCTTC.

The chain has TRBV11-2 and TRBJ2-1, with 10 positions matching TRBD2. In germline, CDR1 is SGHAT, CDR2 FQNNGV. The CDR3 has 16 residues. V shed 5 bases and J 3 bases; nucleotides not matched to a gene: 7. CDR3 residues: CASSLIAGGFYNEQFF. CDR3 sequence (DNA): TGTGCCAGCAGCCTTATAGCGGGGGGTTTCTACAATGAGCAGTTCTTC.

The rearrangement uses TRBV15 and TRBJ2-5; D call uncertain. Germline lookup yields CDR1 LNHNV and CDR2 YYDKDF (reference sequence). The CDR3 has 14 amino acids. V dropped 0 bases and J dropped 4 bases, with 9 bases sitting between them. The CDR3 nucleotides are TGTGCCACCAGCAGAGATCTGGAAGGAGAGACCCAGTACTTC. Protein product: CATSRDLEGETQYF.

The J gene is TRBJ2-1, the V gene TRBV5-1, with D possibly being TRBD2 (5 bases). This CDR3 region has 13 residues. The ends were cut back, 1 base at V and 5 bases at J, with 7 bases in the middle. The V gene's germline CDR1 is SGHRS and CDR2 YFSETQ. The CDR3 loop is CASSLHGNNEQFF. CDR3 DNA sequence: TGCGCCAGCAGCTTGCACGGGAACAATGAGCAGTTCTTC.